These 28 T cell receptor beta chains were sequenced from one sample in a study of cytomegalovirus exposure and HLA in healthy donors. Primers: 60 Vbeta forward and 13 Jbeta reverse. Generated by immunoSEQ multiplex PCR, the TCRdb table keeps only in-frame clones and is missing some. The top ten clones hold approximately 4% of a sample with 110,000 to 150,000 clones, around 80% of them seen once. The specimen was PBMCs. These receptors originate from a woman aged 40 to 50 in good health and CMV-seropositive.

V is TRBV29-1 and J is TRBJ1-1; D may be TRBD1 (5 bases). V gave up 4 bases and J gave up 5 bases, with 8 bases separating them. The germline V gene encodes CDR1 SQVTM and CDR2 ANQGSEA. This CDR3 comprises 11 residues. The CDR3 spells CSVVGGTEAFF. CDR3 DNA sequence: TGCAGCGTTGTGGGGGGAACTGAAGCTTTCTTT.

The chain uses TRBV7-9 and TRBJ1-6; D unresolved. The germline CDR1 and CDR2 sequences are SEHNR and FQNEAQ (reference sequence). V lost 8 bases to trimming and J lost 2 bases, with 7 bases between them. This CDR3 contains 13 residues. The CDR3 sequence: CASAGAYNSPLHF. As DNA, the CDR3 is TGTGCCAGCGCGGGCGCCTATAATTCACCCCTCCACTTT.

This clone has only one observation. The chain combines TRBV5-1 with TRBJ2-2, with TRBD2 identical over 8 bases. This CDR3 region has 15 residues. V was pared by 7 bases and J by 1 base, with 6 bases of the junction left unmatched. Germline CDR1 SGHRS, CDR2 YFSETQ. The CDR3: CASRGREVNTGELFF. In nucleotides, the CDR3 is TGCGCCAGCCGGGGGCGGGAGGTGAACACCGGGGAGCTGTTTTTT.

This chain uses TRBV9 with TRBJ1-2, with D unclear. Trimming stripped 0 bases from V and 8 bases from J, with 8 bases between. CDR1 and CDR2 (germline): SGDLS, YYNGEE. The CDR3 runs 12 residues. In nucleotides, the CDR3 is TGTGCCAGCAGCGTAGGGCAGGAAGGCTACACCTTC. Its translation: CASSVGQEGYTF.

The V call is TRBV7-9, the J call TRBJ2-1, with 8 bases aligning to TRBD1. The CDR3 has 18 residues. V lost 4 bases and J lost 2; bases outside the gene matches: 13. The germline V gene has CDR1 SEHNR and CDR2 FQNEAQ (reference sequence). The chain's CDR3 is CASSSTGGRGPTYNEQFF. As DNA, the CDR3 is TGTGCCAGCAGCTCTACAGGGGGACGAGGGCCTACCTACAATGAGCAGTTCTTC. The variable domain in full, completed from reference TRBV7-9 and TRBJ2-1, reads DTGVSQNPRHKITKRGQNVTFRCDPISEHNRLYWYRQTLGQGPEFLTYFQNEAQLEKSRLLSDRFSAERPKGSFSTLEIQRTEQGDSAMYLCASSSTGGRGPTYNEQFFGPGTRLTVL.

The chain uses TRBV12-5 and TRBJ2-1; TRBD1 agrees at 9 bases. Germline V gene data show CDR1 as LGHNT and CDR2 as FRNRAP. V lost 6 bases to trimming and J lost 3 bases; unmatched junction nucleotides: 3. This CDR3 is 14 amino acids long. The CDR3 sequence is CASGTGGIYNEQFF. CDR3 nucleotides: TGTGCTAGTGGAACAGGGGGCATCTACAATGAGCAGTTCTTC.

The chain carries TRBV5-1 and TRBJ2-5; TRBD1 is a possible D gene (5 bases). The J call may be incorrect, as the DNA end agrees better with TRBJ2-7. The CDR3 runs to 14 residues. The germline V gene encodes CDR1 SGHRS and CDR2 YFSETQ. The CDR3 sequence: CASSSRTSTYEQYF. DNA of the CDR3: TGCGCCAGCAGCTCCAGGACATCTACCTACGAGCAGTACTTC.

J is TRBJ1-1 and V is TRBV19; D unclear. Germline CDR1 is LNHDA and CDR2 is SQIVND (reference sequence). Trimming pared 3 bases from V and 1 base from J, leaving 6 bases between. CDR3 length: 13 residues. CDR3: CASSIGANTEAFF. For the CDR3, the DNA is TGTGCCAGTAGTATCGGAGCGAACACTGAAGCTTTCTTT. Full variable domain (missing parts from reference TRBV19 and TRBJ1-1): DGGITQSPKYLFRKEGQNVTLSCEQNLNHDAMYWYRQDPGQGLRLIYYSQIVNDFQKGDIAEGYSVSREKKESFPLTVTSAQKNPTAFYLCASSIGANTEAFFGQGTRLTVV.

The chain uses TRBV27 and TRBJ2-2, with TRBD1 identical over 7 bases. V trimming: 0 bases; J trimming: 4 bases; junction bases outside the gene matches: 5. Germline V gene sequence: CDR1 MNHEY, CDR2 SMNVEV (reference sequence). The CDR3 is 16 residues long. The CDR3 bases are TGTGCCAGCAGTTTATCAGGGGGCGCGGGCACCGGGGAGCTGTTTTTT. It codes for CASSLSGGAGTGELFF.

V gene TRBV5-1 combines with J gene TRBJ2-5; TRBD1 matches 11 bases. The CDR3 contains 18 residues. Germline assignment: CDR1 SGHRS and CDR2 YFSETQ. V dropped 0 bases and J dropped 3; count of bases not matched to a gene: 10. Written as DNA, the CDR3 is TGCGCCAGCAGCTTGGTTCTTAGGACAGGGGGCTTCGAAGAGACCCAGTACTTC. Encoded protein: CASSLVLRTGGFEETQYF.

The chain's CDR3 is CASSPPGGTGGEQYF. CDR3 nucleotide sequence: TGTGCCAGCAGTCCACCCGGCGGGACAGGGGGCGAGCAGTACTTC. V gene TRBV6-1 combines with J gene TRBJ2-7; TRBD1 agrees at 11 bases. The CDR3 loop spans 15 amino acids. Trimming cost V 5 bases and J 6 bases; bases outside gene matches: 9. Germline V gene data show CDR1 as MNHNS and CDR2 as SASEGT.

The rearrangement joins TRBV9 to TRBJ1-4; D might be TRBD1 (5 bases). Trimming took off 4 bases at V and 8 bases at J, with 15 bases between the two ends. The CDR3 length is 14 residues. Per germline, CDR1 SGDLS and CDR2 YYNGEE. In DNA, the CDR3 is TGTGCCAGCAGCACCGGGAGGGGAGGAGAAAAACTGTTTTTT. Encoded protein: CASSTGRGGEKLFF.

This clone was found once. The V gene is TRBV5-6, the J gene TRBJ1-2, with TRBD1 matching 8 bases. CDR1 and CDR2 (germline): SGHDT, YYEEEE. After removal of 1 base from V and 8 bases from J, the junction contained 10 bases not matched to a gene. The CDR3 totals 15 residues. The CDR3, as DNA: TGTGCCAGCAGCTTGCCTGCCCCAGGGGGCCGCGGCTACACCTTC. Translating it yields CASSLPAPGGRGYTF.

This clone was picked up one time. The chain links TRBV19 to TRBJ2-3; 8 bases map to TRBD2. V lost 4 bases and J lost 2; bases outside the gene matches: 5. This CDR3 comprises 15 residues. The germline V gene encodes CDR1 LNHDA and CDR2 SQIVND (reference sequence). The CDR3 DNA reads TGTGCCAGTAGTACCCCCGGGAGGGACACAGATACGCAGTATTTT. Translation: CASSTPGRDTDTQYF.

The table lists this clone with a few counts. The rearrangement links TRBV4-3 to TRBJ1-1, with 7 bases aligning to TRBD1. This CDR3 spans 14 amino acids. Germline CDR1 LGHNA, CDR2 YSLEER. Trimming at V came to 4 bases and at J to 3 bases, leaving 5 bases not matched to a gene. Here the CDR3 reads CASSRDSRDTEAFF. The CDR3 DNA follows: TGCGCCAGCAGCCGGGACAGCCGCGACACTGAAGCTTTCTTT.

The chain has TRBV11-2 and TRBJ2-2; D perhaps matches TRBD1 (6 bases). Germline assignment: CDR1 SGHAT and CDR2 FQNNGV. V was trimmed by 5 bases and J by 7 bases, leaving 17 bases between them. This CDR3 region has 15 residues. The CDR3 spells CASSPRSQGLGELFF. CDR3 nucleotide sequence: TGTGCCAGCAGCCCAAGGTCCCAGGGGCTCGGGGAGCTGTTTTTT.

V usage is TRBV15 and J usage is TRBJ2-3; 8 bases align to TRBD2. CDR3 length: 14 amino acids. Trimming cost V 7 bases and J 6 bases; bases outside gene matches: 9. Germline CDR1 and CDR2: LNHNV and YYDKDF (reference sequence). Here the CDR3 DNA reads TGTGCCACCACCCAAGCGGGAGTTTCGGATACGCAGTATTTT. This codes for CATTQAGVSDTQYF. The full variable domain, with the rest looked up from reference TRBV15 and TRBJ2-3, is DAMVIQNPRYQVTQFGKPVTLSCSQTLNHNVMYWYQQKSSQAPKLLFHYYDKDFNNEADTPDNFQSRRPNTSFCFLDIRSPGLGDTAMYLCATTQAGVSDTQYFGPGTRLTVL.

In DNA form, the CDR3 reads TGTGCCAGTAGCCTAAGCGGAGTCTACGAGCAGTACTTC. As protein: CASSLSGVYEQYF. This chain connects TRBV19 to TRBJ2-7; D perhaps matches TRBD2 (5 bases). The CDR3 contains 13 residues. V lost 6 bases and J lost 3, with 12 bases in between. CDR1 and CDR2 from the germline V gene are LNHDA and SQIVND (reference sequence).

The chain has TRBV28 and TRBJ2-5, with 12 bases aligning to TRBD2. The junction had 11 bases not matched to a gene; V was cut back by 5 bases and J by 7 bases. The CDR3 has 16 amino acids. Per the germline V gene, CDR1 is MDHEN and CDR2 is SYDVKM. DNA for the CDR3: TGTGCCAGCAGTACCTGGACTAGCGGGGCCGCCGGGACCCAGTACTTC. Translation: CASSTWTSGAAGTQYF.

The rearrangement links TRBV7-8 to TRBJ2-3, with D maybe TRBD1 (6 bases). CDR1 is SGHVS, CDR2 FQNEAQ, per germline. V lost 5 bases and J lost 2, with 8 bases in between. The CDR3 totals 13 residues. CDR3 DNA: TGTGCCAGCAGCACAGGGCCCACAGATACGCAGTATTTT. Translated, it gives CASSTGPTDTQYF.

The chain's CDR3 is CASRGLANADTQYF. The CDR3 DNA follows: TGTGCCAGCCGGGGGTTAGCGAACGCAGATACGCAGTATTTT. This rearrangement joins TRBV2 to TRBJ2-3; maybe TRBD2 (6 bases). V was cut by 8 bases and J by 4 bases, with 16 bases left in between. This CDR3 is built from 14 residues. Germline V CDR1 and CDR2: SNHLY, FYNNEI.

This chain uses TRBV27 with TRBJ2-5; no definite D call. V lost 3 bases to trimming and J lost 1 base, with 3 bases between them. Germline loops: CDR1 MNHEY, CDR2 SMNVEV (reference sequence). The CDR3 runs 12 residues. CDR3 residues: CASSLAQETQYF. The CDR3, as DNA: TGTGCCAGCAGTTTGGCCCAAGAGACCCAGTACTTC.

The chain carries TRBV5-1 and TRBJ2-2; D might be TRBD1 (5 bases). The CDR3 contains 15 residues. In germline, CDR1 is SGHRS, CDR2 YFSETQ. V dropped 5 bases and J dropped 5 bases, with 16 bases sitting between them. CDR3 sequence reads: CASRPGGQSTGELFF. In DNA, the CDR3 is TGCGCCAGCAGGCCTGGCGGACAATCAACCGGGGAGCTGTTTTTT.

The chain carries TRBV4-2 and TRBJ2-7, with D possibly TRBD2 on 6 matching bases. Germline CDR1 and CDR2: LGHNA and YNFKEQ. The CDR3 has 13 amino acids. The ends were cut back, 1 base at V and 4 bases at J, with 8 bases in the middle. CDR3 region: CASSQAREYEQYF. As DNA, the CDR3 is TGTGCCAGCAGCCAAGCCCGGGAGTACGAGCAGTACTTC.

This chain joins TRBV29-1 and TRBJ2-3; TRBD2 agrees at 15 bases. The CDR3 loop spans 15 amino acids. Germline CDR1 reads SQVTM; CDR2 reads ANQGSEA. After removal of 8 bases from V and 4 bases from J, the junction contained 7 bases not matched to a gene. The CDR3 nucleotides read TGCAGCACTGGGACTAGCGGGGGGATACCAGATACGCAGTATTTT. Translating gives CSTGTSGGIPDTQYF.

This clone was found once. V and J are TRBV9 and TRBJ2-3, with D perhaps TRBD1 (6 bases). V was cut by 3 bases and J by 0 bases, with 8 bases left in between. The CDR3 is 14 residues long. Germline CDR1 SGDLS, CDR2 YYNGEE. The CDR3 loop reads CASSEGVSTDTQYF. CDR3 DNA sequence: TGTGCCAGCAGCGAGGGGGTTAGCACAGATACGCAGTATTTT.

The CDR3 is CASSPQNGAGTGDGYTF. CDR3 bases: TGTGCCAGCAGCCCCCAGAATGGTGCCGGGACAGGGGATGGCTACACCTTC. The V and J genes are TRBV5-4 and TRBJ1-2, with 10 bases identical to TRBD1. V shed 4 bases, J shed 6 bases, and the junction held 15 bases outside the gene matches. This CDR3 comprises 17 residues. Germline CDR1 and CDR2: SGHNT and YYREEE (reference sequence).

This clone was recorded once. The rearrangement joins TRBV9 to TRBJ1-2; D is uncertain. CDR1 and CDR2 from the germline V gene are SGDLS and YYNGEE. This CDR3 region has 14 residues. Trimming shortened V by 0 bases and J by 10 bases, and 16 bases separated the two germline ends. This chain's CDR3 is CASSVAVTSHDYTF. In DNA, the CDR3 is TGTGCCAGCAGCGTAGCCGTAACATCTCATGACTACACCTTC.